This is a list of T cell receptor beta chains from one sample in a study of T cells in Graves' hyperthyroidism and ophthalmopathy. Using its own MiXCR run on the multiplex PCR reads, TCRdb lists one record per CDR3 protein. This sample has some 380,000 distinct CDR3 sequences, with 13% found just once. The sample was blood. These receptors were collected from a man aged 25 to 40 with Graves' hyperthyroidism that later progressed to Graves' ophthalmopathy. Both conserved end residues are part of each CDR3. The D gene is left open where the match is weak. Not all rows give a size; the values are once, few, many and, for expanded clones, a class.

d_call	cdr3_length	clone_size	v_call	j_call	cdr3_nt	cdr3_aa
TRBD1	15	many	TRBV20-1	TRBJ1-3	TGCAGTGCTTGGACAGGCAAATATTCGGGAAACACCATATATTTT	CSAWTGKYSGNTIYF
NA	15	NA	TRBV27	TRBJ1-5	TGTGCCAGCGGAAACCGGGACTTCGGCGGTCAGCCCCAGCATTTT	CASGNRDFGGQPQHF
NA	11	NA	TRBV28	TRBJ2-7	TGTGCCAGCAGTTTTTTGCTCGAGCAGTACTTC	CASSFLLEQYF
TRBD1	16	NA	TRBV28	TRBJ1-5	TGTGCCAGCGCCGATCAGGGGGCGCCTGGCAATCGGCCCCAGCATTTT	CASADQGAPGNRPQHF
TRBD1	16	NA	TRBV27	TRBJ2-3	TGTGCCAGCAGTACCCGACAGGGGGCCTACGCAGATACGCAGTATTTT	CASSTRQGAYADTQYF
NA	13	few	TRBV6-1	TRBJ1-1	TGTGCCAGCGCACCTCGACAGAGCACTGAAGCTTTCTTT	CASAPRQSTEAFF
NA	14	many	TRBV7-3	TRBJ1-1	TGTGCCAGCAGCCCGGACCCATCGGGCACTGAAGCTTTCTTT	CASSPDPSGTEAFF
NA	18	NA	TRBV27	TRBJ1-6	TGTGCCAGCAGTCCAGGGACTCTCCCCGGCTCCTATAATTCACCCCTCCACTTT	CASSPGTLPGSYNSPLHF
NA	16	NA	TRBV28	TRBJ1-5	TGTGCCAGCAGTTCCGTCAGAGGGCTTGGCAATCAGCCCCAGCATTTT	CASSSVRGLGNQPQHF
TRBD2	14	many	TRBV20-1	TRBJ2-1	TGCAGTGCTAGAACACCGGGACTAGCTTATGAGCAGTTCTTC	CSARTPGLAYEQFF
NA	14	many	TRBV20-1	TRBJ1-1	TGCAGTGCTAGAGACCCCACAGGGACCACTGAAGCTTTCTTT	CSARDPTGTTEAFF
NA	14	many	TRBV15	TRBJ1-1	TGTGCCACCAGCAGATTTACGGGACGGACTGAAGCTTTCTTT	CATSRFTGRTEAFF